One T cell receptor beta chain is described in this entry. This specimen comes from a study of shared clonotypes between healthy human individuals. The junction had 11 bases not matched to a gene; V was cut back by 5 bases and J by 7 bases. The CDR3 has 16 residues. Germline V gives CDR1 SGHTA, CDR2 FQGTGA. Clones were sequenced by immunoSEQ multiplex PCR, and TCRdb holds only the in-frame ones, with some missing. The sample consists of roughly 2.2 million clones, less than 95% of them appearing once. Sequenced material: naive CD4+ T cells from PBMCs. Noted subset: CD45RA+ positively selected. The rearrangement uses TRBV7-3 and TRBJ2-1, with 10 bases that match TRBD2. This receptor was taken from a man between 18 and 29 years old in good health. Some clones in this sample may be carry-over from other donors' samples. CDR3 sequence (DNA): TGTGCCAGCAGCGCCCTAGAGGTAGCGGGAGGAAATGAGCAGTTCTTC. It specifies CASSALEVAGGNEQFF.